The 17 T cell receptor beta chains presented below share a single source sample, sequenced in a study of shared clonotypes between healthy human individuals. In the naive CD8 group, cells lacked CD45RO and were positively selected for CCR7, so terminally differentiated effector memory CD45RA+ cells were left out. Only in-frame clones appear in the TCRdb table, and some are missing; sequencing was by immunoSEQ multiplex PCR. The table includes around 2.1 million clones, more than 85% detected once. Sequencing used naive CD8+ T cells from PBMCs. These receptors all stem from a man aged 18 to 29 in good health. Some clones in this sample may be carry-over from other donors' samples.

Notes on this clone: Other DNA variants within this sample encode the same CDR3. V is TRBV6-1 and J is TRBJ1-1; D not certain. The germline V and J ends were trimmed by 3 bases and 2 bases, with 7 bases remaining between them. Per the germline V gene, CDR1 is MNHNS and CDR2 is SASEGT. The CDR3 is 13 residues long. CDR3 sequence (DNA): TGTGCCAGCAGTGAGGGCAGAAACACTGAAGCTTTCTTT. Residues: CASSEGRNTEAFF.

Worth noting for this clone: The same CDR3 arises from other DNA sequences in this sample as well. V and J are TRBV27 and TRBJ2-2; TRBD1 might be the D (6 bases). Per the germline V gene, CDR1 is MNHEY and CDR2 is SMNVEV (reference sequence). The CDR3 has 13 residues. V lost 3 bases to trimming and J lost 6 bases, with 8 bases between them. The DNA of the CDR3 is TGTGCCAGCAGTTTCAGGGGCCCCGGGGAGCTGTTTTTT. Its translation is CASSFRGPGELFF.

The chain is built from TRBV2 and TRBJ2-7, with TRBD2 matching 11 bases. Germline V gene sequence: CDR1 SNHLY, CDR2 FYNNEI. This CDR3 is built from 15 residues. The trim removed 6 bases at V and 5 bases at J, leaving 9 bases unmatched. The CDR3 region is CASRDSGRVFHEQYF. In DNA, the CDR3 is TGTGCCAGCAGGGATAGCGGGAGGGTGTTTCACGAGCAGTACTTC.

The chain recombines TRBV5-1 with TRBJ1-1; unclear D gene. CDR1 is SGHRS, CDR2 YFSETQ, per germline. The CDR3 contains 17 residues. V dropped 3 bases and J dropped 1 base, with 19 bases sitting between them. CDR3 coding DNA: TGCGCCAGCAGCTACCGGGTAGCTCAAGACGGGAACACTGAAGCTTTCTTT. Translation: CASSYRVAQDGNTEAFF.

The CDR3 here is CASRSTWPYEQYF. The CDR3 DNA sequence: TGTGCCAGCAGATCGACTTGGCCCTACGAGCAGTACTTC. The chain recombines TRBV21-1 with TRBJ2-7; the D segment call TRBD2 is taken from the table without a DNA check. TRBV21-1 is labeled a pseudogene. There are 13 residues in the CDR3.

The CDR3 is CASSSSGGELFF. DNA of the CDR3: TGTGCCAGCAGCTCAAGTGGCGGGGAGCTGTTTTTT. The chain joins TRBV5-5 to TRBJ2-2; D is unclear. Germline CDR1 and CDR2: SGHKS and YYEKEE (reference sequence). Trimming cost V 3 bases and J 7 bases, with 7 bases left between them. The CDR3 length is 12 residues.

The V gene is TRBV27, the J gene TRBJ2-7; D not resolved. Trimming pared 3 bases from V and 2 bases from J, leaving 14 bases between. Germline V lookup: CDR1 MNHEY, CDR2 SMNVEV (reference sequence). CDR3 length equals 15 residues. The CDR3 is CASSFAPGHPYEQYF. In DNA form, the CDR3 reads TGTGCCAGCAGTTTCGCACCAGGCCACCCCTACGAGCAGTACTTC.

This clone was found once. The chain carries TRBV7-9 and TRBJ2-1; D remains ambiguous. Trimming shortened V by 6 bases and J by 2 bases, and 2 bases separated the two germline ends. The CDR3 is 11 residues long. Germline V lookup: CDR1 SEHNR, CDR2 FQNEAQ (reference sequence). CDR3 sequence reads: CASSTYNEQFF. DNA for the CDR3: TGTGCCAGCAGTACCTACAATGAGCAGTTCTTC.

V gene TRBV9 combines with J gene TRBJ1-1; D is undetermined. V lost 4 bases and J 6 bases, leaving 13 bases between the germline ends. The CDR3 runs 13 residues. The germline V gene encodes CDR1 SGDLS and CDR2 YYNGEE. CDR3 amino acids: CASSSETLSEAFF. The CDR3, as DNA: TGTGCCAGCAGCTCTGAGACACTTTCTGAAGCTTTCTTT.

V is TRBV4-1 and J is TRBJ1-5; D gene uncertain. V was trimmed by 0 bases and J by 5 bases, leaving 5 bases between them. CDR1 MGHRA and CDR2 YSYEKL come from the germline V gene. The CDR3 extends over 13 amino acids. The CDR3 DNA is TGCGCCAGCAGCCAAGAGAGGTATCAGCCCCAGCATTTT. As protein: CASSQERYQPQHF.

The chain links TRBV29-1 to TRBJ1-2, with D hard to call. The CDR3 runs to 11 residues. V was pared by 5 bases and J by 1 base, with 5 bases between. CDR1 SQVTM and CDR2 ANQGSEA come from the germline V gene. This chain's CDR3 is CSVFYNYGYTF. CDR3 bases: TGCAGCGTTTTTTATAACTATGGCTACACCTTC.

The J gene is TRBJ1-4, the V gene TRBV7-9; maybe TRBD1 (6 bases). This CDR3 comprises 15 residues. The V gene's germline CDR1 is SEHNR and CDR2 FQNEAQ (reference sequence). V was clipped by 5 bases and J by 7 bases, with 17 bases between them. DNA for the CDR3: TGTGCCAGCAGCCCCCGCGGGGGCAGTGGTGAAAAACTGTTTTTT. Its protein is CASSPRGGSGEKLFF. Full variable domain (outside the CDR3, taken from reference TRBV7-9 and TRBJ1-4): DTGVSQNPRHKITKRGQNVTFRCDPISEHNRLYWYRQTLGQGPEFLTYFQNEAQLEKSRLLSDRFSAERPKGSFSTLEIQRTEQGDSAMYLCASSPRGGSGEKLFFGSGTQLSVL.

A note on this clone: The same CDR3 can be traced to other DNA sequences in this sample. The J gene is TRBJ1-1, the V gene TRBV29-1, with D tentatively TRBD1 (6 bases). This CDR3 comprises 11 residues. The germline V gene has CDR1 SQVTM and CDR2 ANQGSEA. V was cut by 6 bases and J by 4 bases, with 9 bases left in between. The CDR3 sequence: CSVGRGTEAFF. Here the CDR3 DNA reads TGCAGCGTCGGCAGGGGCACTGAAGCTTTCTTT.

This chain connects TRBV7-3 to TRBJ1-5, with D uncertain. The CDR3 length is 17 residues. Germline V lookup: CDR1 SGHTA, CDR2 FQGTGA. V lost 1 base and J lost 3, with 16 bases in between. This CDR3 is CASSLNLGGSANQPQHF. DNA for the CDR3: TGTGCCAGCAGCTTAAATTTGGGTGGCAGCGCCAATCAGCCCCAGCATTTT.

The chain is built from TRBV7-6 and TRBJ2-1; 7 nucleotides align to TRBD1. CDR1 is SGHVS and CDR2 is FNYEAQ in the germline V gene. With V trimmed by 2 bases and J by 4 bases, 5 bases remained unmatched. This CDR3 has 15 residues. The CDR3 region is CASSLRQGHYNEQFF. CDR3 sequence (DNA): TGTGCCAGCAGCTTAAGACAGGGACATTACAATGAGCAGTTCTTC.

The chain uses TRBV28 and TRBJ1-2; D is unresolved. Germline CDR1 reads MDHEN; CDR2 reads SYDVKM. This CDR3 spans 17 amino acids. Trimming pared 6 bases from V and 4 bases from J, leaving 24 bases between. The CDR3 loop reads CASSIFDIAAGPYGYTF. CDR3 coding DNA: TGTGCCAGCAGCATCTTTGATATCGCGGCAGGCCCCTATGGCTACACCTTC.

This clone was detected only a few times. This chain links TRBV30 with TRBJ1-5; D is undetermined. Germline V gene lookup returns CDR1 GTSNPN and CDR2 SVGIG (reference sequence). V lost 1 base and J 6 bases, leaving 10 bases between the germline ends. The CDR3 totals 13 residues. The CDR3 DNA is TGTGCCTGGAGTGCATGGGGTAGTCAGCCCCAGCATTTT. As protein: CAWSAWGSQPQHF.